Listed below are T cell receptor beta chains from one sample, sequenced in a study of blood T cell repertoires in COVID-19. TCRdb's copy holds only in-frame clones and misses some; the assay was immunoSEQ multiplex PCR. The sample holds more than 85,000 clones, less than 80% seen once. The sequenced material came from peripheral blood. These receptors were obtained from a woman aged 45-59 years with acute or convalescent COVID-19. Both conserved end residues are part of each CDR3. A D gene is named only where the DNA matches it firmly. Part of the rows lack a size; the others show once, few, many or a class for expanded clones.

>NA|NA|TRBJ1-6|TRBV11-2
CASSLKQDNSPLHF
TGTGCCAGCAGCTTAAAACAGGATAATTCACCCCTCCACTTT
>few|NA|TRBJ2-2|TRBV6-4
CASSSAPGTGELFF
TGTGCCAGTTCCTCGGCTCCGGGAACCGGGGAGCTGTTTTTT
>many|TRBD2|TRBJ2-3|TRBV4-2
CASSQMASGGVTDTQYF
TGTGCCAGCAGCCAAATGGCTAGCGGGGGGGTGACAGATACGCAGTATTTT
>many|NA|TRBJ1-6|TRBV29-1
CSVAQALNSPLHF
TGCAGCGTTGCCCAGGCCCTTAATTCACCCCTCCACTTT
>NA|NA|TRBJ2-7|TRBV7-9
CASSLYYEQYF
TGTGCCAGCAGCTTATACTACGAGCAGTACTTC
>few|NA|TRBJ2-7|TRBV7-9
CASSWPPGVITYEQYF
TGTGCCAGCAGCTGGCCCCCGGGAGTCATAACCTACGAGCAGTACTTC
>NA|NA|TRBJ1-5|TRBV5-8
CASSNDRSNQPQHF
TGTGCCAGCAGTAATGACAGGTCAAATCAGCCCCAGCATTTT
>NA|NA|TRBJ1-6|TRBV28
CASSSIHQGTSYNSPLHF
TGTGCCAGCAGTTCCATTCATCAGGGGACATCCTATAATTCACCCCTCCACTTT
>NA|TRBD1|TRBJ2-3|TRBV7-9
CASSFPQTGVLGNTQYF
TGTGCCAGCAGCTTTCCACAGACAGGGGTTCTAGGGAATACGCAGTATTTT
>NA|TRBD1|TRBJ1-2|TRBV6-5
CASSRDRYYGYTF
TGTGCCAGCAGCCGGGACAGATACTATGGCTACACCTTC
>NA|TRBD1|TRBJ2-6|TRBV3-1/TRBV3-2
CASRSGTGIAGANVLTF
TGTGCCAGCAGATCCGGGACAGGGATAGCTGGGGCCAACGTCCTGACTTTC